Listed below are T cell receptor beta chains from one sample, sequenced in a study of cytomegalovirus exposure and HLA in healthy donors. Clones were sequenced by immunoSEQ multiplex PCR, and TCRdb holds only the in-frame ones, with some missing. The sample contains about 190,000 clones, roughly four fifths of which appear only once. Sequences were obtained from PBMCs. These receptors were taken from a woman in her twenties or thirties in good health and CMV-seropositive. The CDR3 runs from the conserved cysteine through the conserved F or W. Fields, in order: clone size, V gene, D gene, J gene, CDR3 DNA, CDR3 protein. D genes are given only for firm matches. Only part of the rows carry a size: once, few, many, or a class if the clone is expanded.

abundance: -
v_gene: TRBV28
d_gene: TRBD2
j_gene: TRBJ2-7
CDR3nt: TGTGCCACCACGCTAGCGGGAGGCCACGAGCAGTACTTC
CDR3aa: CATTLAGGHEQYF

abundance: -
v_gene: TRBV28
d_gene: -
j_gene: TRBJ2-1
CDR3nt: TGTGCCAGCAGTCTATTTAAGGACACACAAGTCTACAATGAGCAGTTCTTC
CDR3aa: CASSLFKDTQVYNEQFF

abundance: -
v_gene: TRBV11-2
d_gene: TRBD2
j_gene: TRBJ2-5
CDR3nt: TGTGCCAGCAGCCCGCTACTAGCGGAAGAGACCCAGTACTTC
CDR3aa: CASSPLLAEETQYF

abundance: -
v_gene: TRBV4-1
d_gene: TRBD2
j_gene: TRBJ2-2
CDR3nt: TGCGCCAGCAGCCAAGGGACTAGCGGCACCGGGGAGCTGTTTTTT
CDR3aa: CASSQGTSGTGELFF

abundance: few
v_gene: TRBV19
d_gene: TRBD2
j_gene: TRBJ2-7
CDR3nt: TGTGCCAGTAGGGCTAGCGGGAGCATCGACGAGCAGTACTTC
CDR3aa: CASRASGSIDEQYF

abundance: -
v_gene: TRBV5-1
d_gene: TRBD2
j_gene: TRBJ2-2
CDR3nt: TGCGCCAGCAGCTTGAATCTAGCGGGAGACACCGGGGAGCTGTTTTTT
CDR3aa: CASSLNLAGDTGELFF

abundance: few
v_gene: TRBV7-9
d_gene: -
j_gene: TRBJ1-2
CDR3nt: TGTGCCAGCAGCACCCGAGCGGGTGGCTACACCTTC
CDR3aa: CASSTRAGGYTF

abundance: -
v_gene: TRBV19
d_gene: -
j_gene: TRBJ1-1
CDR3nt: TGTGCCAGTAGTCATGGGGGACTACCCGAAGCTTTCTTT
CDR3aa: CASSHGGLPEAFF

abundance: -
v_gene: TRBV6-4
d_gene: TRBD2
j_gene: TRBJ2-3
CDR3nt: TGTGCCAGCAGTGAGAGGGCGGGAGAGCCAGATACGCAGTATTTT
CDR3aa: CASSERAGEPDTQYF

abundance: -
v_gene: TRBV6-1
d_gene: -
j_gene: TRBJ1-3
CDR3nt: TGTGCCAGCAGTGAATCTCAGGGGCATGGAAACACCATATATTTT
CDR3aa: CASSESQGHGNTIYF

abundance: -
v_gene: TRBV5-1
d_gene: TRBD2
j_gene: TRBJ2-1
CDR3nt: TGCGCCAGCAGCTTGGAACTCGGGACTAGATTCAATGAGCAGTTCTTC
CDR3aa: CASSLELGTRFNEQFF

abundance: -
v_gene: TRBV27
d_gene: -
j_gene: TRBJ1-5
CDR3nt: TGTGCCAGCAGTTCCTATTCAAATGGAGGCAATCAGCCCCAGCATTTT
CDR3aa: CASSSYSNGGNQPQHF

abundance: few
v_gene: TRBV7-9
d_gene: -
j_gene: TRBJ1-2
CDR3nt: TGTGCCAGCAGACAGGACGTATATGGCTACACCTTC
CDR3aa: CASRQDVYGYTF

abundance: -
v_gene: TRBV29-1
d_gene: -
j_gene: TRBJ2-1
CDR3nt: TGCAGCGTTGATCAGCGGCTAAATGAGCAGTTCTTC
CDR3aa: CSVDQRLNEQFF

abundance: -
v_gene: TRBV2
d_gene: TRBD1
j_gene: TRBJ1-4
CDR3nt: TGTGCCAGCAGTGGGGACAGGGGGCGAGAAAAACTGTTTTTT
CDR3aa: CASSGDRGREKLFF

abundance: -
v_gene: TRBV14
d_gene: -
j_gene: TRBJ2-3
CDR3nt: TGTGCCAGCAGCCTATCGGAGCCGGATACGCAGTATTTT
CDR3aa: CASSLSEPDTQYF

abundance: -
v_gene: TRBV6-1
d_gene: TRBD1
j_gene: TRBJ2-4
CDR3nt: TGTGCCAGCAGAACAGGGGGCCTCAATGGAAACATTCAGTACTTC
CDR3aa: CASRTGGLNGNIQYF

abundance: -
v_gene: TRBV19
d_gene: TRBD2
j_gene: TRBJ2-2
CDR3nt: TGTGCCAGTAGTAGGACTAGCGGGAGTACCGGGGAGCTGTTTTTT
CDR3aa: CASSRTSGSTGELFF

abundance: -
v_gene: TRBV11-3
d_gene: TRBD1
j_gene: TRBJ1-1
CDR3nt: TGTGCCAGCAGCCCAGCAGGGGGCACTGAAGCTTTCTTT
CDR3aa: CASSPAGGTEAFF

abundance: once
v_gene: TRBV4-1
d_gene: -
j_gene: TRBJ2-2
CDR3nt: TGCGCCAGCAGCCAAGATTCAGGGAACACCGGGGAGCTGTTTTTT
CDR3aa: CASSQDSGNTGELFF

abundance: few
v_gene: TRBV15
d_gene: TRBD2
j_gene: TRBJ2-1
CDR3nt: TGTGCCACCAGCAGAGATCGGGGTAGCGGGGGCAATGAGCAGTTCTTC
CDR3aa: CATSRDRGSGGNEQFF

abundance: -
v_gene: TRBV19
d_gene: TRBD1
j_gene: TRBJ2-7
CDR3nt: TGTGCCAGTAGTATAGAACACGGGACAGCCACCTACGAGCAGTACTTC
CDR3aa: CASSIEHGTATYEQYF

abundance: -
v_gene: TRBV6-5
d_gene: -
j_gene: TRBJ1-1
CDR3nt: TGTGCCAGCAGTGCTGGCAATCTGAACACTGAAGCTTTCTTT
CDR3aa: CASSAGNLNTEAFF

abundance: -
v_gene: TRBV19
d_gene: -
j_gene: TRBJ2-1
CDR3nt: TGTGCCAGTAGCGCCGCTAGAAATGAGCAGTTCTTC
CDR3aa: CASSAARNEQFF

abundance: -
v_gene: TRBV27
d_gene: TRBD2
j_gene: TRBJ2-7
CDR3nt: TGTGCCAGCATCCCTGGGGGACCTAGCGGGTCTAGCGAGCAGTACTTC
CDR3aa: CASIPGGPSGSSEQYF

abundance: -
v_gene: TRBV27
d_gene: -
j_gene: TRBJ1-2
CDR3nt: TGTGCCAGCAGTACCCAGGGTGCTAACTATGGCTACACCTTC
CDR3aa: CASSTQGANYGYTF

abundance: -
v_gene: TRBV28
d_gene: TRBD1
j_gene: TRBJ1-2
CDR3nt: TGTGCCAGCAGTTCTGACAGGGGTGGCTACACCTTC
CDR3aa: CASSSDRGGYTF

abundance: -
v_gene: TRBV5-1
d_gene: TRBD2
j_gene: TRBJ2-2
CDR3nt: TGCGCCAGCAGCCTGGCACTAGCGGGAGGGCCCGGGGAGCTGTTTTTT
CDR3aa: CASSLALAGGPGELFF

abundance: -
v_gene: TRBV28
d_gene: -
j_gene: TRBJ2-7
CDR3nt: TGTGCCAGCAGGCGCCGGGATCCCTCCTACGAGCAGTACTTC
CDR3aa: CASRRRDPSYEQYF